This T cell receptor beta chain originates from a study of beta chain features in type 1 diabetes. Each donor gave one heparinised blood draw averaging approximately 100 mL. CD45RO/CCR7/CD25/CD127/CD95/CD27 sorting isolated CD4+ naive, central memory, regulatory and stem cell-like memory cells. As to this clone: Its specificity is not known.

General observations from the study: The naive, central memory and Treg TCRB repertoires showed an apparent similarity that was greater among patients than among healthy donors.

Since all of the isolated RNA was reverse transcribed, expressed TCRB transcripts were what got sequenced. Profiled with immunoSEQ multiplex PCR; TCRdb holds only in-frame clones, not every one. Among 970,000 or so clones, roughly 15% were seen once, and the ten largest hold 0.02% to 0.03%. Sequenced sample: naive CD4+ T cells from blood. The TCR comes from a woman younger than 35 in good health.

CDR3 sequence reads: CAISESNRLPQETQYF. CDR3 sequence (DNA): TGTGCCATCAGTGAGTCGAACAGGCTTCCCCAAGAGACCCAGTACTTC. The V call is TRBV10-3, the J call TRBJ2-5; maybe TRBD1 (5 bases). The germline V gene encodes CDR1 ENHRY and CDR2 SYGVKD. This CDR3 region has 16 residues. Trimming stripped 0 bases from V and 1 base from J, with 12 bases between.